This TCR beta chain stems from a study of shared clonotypes between healthy human individuals (dated by TCRdb to 2018 to 2020). About the investigation overall: The cohort comprised a couple of women and a few men aged 18 to 49 years. Between about 0.8 and 9 billion PBMCs per donor were obtained by leukapheresis. The study deeply sequenced blood TCR repertoires of about 5 healthy adults to estimate repertoire size and the extent of clonotype sharing between individuals. To increase sequencing depth and limit assay-specific biases, TCR repertoire library preparation and sequencing were carried out by different laboratories using diverse techniques. For each donor, three plates each were used for CD4 naive and CD4 memory, two plates were used for CD8 naive, and one plate was used for CD8 memory.

Using the deep immunoSEQ assay, TCR CDR3 regions were amplified from genomic DNA by multiplex PCR. Extracted genomic DNA from each cell subset was distributed evenly across all wells of several immunoSEQ 96-well plates, and each plate was treated as a replicate. For sorted subsets, each replicate PCR was loaded with about 200 ng genomic DNA, equivalent to approximately 27,000 T cell genomes. Purified libraries were measured with a Qubit 3.0 fluorometer, size-checked on a Bioanalyzer 2100, and measured again with the KAPA Library Quantification kit. Every immunoSEQ 96-well plate was sequenced on a separate single-read 150-cycle Illumina NextSeq 550 flow cell. The source study handled its data this way. Because the immunoSEQ output held only junctional sequences and lacked quality scores, the filtering could not match the filtering applied to full-length reads. Sequences were annotated with PyIR, a Python wrapper for IgBLAST v1.9, and V/J genes and CDR3 were assigned using IMGT germline references. Reads with weak V/J assignments (E-value above 1e-6), missing CDR3, stop codons, out-of-frame junctions, or ambiguous translated residues were removed. V3J clonotypes were defined by identical inferred V gene, J gene, and CDR3 amino acid sequence. Percentage overlap between repertoires was computed as shared unique clonotypes divided by the size of the smaller repertoire. Repertoire richness was assessed with RTK rarefaction, the Chao1 estimator, and Recon v2.1 estimates of unobserved clonotypes. Generation probabilities were computed with OLGA for all TCRbeta clonotypes obtained by the gDNA method from several donors. TCRdb provides this immuneACCESS table in a form limited to in-frame rearrangements. Some clones are lacking; in checked studies, under half of them reflect an unresolved V gene, and why the rest are absent is not known. The DNA was the basis for D and trimming; V, J and clone size are from that table. Counted in this sample were hundreds of thousands of clones; about 80% of them appeared once. The ten biggest clones cover roughly 2% of the sample.

The donors were healthy, HIV-negative adults who had no recently reported acute infections or vaccinations. Every donor was a Caucasian adult living in Nashville, Tennessee, USA. CD4+ T cells were enriched by magnetic negative selection, after which naive cells were positively selected on CD45RA and the negative fraction was taken as the memory subset. After blood collection by leukapheresis, PBMCs were isolated using Ficoll-Histopaque density gradient centrifugation and then cryopreserved in the vapor phase of liquid nitrogen. Analytical flow cytometry was used to check the purity and quantity of every magnetically sorted T cell population. From each sorted fraction, genomic DNA was isolated and quantified by UV absorbance on a Nanodrop 2000c. Results the study describes overall, beyond this receptor: Larger estimated clonotype richness was generally found for naive subsets than for memory subsets. Even with the large sequencing depth, rarefaction of the sorted-subset datasets indicated that sequencing was incomplete. Sampling was limited to blood, and TCR repertoires in tissue likely differ from TCR repertoires in blood. When a few donors were compared, the shared fraction of clonotypes was about 5.5% for naive CD4, approximately 3.5% for naive CD8, 2.3% for memory CD4, and 0.4% for memory CD8. Because the study included only a small number of donors, the genetic and exposure-history diversity represented was limited. Higher generation probabilities were observed for clonotypes shared by all four sorted-subset donors than for non-shared clonotypes. Pairwise subsampling indicated that sequencing depth was expected to affect the degree of clonotype sharing among donors.

With regard to this clone: The antigen this receptor binds is unknown. No much larger clonotype is one base removed from it; base qualities were not supplied.

Input material: memory CD4+ T cells sorted from blood. Read against the paper, the sample's cell subset or site label means: CD45RA-negative fraction. This TCR was sampled from a woman aged 25 to 39 in good health.

The DNA is TGCGCCAGCAGCTTGGCAGATTTTAACTATGGCTACACCTTC. Its translation reads: CASSLADFNYGYTF. The receptor chain draws on TRBV5-1 and TRBJ1-2, with the identity of the D gene unclear. The cysteine opens and the phenylalanine closes a CDR3 of 14 amino acids. Left in the record is the CDR3 DNA by itself, 42 bases read in frame from the first base. CDR1 and CDR2 were assigned from the germline V gene as SGHRS and YFSETQ. Trimming takes 0 bases from V and 1 base from J, and the germline ends sit 7 bases apart.